This passage covers 4 T cell receptor beta chains from one sample sequenced in a study of T cell responses to AZD1222 COVID-19 vaccine. Repertoires were generated with immunoSEQ multiplex PCR, while TCRdb's copy carries only in-frame clones and drops some. The sample lists some 130,000 clones; approximately 90% were seen once. The sample was peripheral blood, taken on day 0 of AZD1222 vaccination. These receptors came from an adult in good health.

The gene calls are TRBV5-3 and TRBJ2-1; the match to TRBD2 covers 13 bases. TRBV5-3 is labeled an ORF, and its function is uncertain. V shed 1 base and J 3 bases; nucleotides not matched to a gene: 10. CDR3 length equals 19 residues. The CDR3 reads CARSLIGLAGVVGYNEQFF. The CDR3, as DNA: TGTGCCAGAAGCTTGATTGGACTAGCGGGAGTGGTGGGCTACAATGAGCAGTTCTTC.

The chain employs TRBV6-4 and TRBJ2-1; TRBD2 matches 10 bases. After removal of 3 bases from V and 7 bases from J, the junction contained 3 bases not matched to a gene. The V gene's germline CDR1 is MRHNA and CDR2 SNTAGT. This CDR3 contains 14 residues. The CDR3 spells CASSEAGGRNEQFF. As DNA, the CDR3 is TGTGCCAGCAGTGAAGCGGGAGGGCGTAATGAGCAGTTCTTC.

The chain recombines TRBV19 with TRBJ2-7, with 7 bases matching TRBD1. V trimming: 8 bases; J trimming: 6 bases; junction bases outside the gene matches: 10. CDR1 is LNHDA, CDR2 SQIVND, per germline (reference sequence). CDR3 size: 13 residues. CDR3 region: CASQDRTGIEQYF. Written as DNA, the CDR3 is TGTGCCAGTCAGGACAGGACAGGAATCGAGCAGTACTTC.

The rearrangement joins TRBV6-6 to TRBJ1-3; tentative D call: TRBD1 (5 bases). The CDR3 consists of 17 residues. Trimming pared 6 bases from V and 0 bases from J, leaving 18 bases between. In germline, CDR1 is MNHNY, CDR2 SVGAGI (reference sequence). The CDR3 spells CASRRPPGLDSGNTIYF. The CDR3 DNA follows: TGTGCCAGCAGGCGACCCCCGGGACTCGACTCTGGAAACACCATATATTTT.